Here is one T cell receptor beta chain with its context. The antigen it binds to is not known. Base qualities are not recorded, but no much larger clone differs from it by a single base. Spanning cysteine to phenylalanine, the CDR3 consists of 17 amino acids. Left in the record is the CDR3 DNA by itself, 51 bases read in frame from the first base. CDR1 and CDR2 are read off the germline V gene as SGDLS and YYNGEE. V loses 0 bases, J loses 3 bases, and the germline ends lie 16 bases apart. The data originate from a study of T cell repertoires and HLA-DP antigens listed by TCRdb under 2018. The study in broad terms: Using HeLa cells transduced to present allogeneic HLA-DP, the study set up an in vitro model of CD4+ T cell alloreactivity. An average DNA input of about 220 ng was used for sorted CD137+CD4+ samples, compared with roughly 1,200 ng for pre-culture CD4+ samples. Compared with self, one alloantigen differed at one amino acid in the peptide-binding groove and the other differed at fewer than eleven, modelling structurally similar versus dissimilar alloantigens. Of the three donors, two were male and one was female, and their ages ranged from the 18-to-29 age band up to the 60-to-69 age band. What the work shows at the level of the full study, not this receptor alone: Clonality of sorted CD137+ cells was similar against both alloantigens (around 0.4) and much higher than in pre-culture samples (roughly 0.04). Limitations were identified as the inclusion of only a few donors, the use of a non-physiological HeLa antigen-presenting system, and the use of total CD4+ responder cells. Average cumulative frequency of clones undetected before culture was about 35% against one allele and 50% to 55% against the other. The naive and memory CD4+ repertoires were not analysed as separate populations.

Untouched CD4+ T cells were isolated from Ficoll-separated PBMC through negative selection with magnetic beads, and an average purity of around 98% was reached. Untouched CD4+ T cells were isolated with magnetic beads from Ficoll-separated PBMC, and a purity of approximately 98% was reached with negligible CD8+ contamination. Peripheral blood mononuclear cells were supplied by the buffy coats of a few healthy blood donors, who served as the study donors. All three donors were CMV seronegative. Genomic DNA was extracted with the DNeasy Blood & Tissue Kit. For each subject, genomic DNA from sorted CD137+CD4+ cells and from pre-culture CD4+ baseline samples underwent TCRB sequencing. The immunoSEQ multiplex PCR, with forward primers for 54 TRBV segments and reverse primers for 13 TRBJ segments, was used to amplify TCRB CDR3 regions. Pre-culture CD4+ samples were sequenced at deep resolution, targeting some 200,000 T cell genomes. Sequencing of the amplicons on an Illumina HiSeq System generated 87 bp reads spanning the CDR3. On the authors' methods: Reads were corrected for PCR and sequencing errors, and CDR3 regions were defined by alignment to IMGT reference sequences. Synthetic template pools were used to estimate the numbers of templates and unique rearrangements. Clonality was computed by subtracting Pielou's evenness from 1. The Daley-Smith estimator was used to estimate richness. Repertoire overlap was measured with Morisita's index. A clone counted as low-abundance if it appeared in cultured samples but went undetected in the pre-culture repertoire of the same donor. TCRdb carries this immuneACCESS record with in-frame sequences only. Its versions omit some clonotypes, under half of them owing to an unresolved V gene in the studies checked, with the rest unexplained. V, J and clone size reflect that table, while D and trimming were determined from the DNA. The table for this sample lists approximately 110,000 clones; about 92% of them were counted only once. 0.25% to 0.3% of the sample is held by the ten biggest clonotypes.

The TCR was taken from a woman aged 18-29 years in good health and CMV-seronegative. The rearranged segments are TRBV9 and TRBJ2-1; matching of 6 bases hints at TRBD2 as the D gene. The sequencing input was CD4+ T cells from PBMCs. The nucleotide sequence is TGTGCCAGCAGCGTAGCTCCCCTAGCGTCTCGCTACAATGAGCAGTTCTTC. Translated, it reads CASSVAPLASRYNEQFF.